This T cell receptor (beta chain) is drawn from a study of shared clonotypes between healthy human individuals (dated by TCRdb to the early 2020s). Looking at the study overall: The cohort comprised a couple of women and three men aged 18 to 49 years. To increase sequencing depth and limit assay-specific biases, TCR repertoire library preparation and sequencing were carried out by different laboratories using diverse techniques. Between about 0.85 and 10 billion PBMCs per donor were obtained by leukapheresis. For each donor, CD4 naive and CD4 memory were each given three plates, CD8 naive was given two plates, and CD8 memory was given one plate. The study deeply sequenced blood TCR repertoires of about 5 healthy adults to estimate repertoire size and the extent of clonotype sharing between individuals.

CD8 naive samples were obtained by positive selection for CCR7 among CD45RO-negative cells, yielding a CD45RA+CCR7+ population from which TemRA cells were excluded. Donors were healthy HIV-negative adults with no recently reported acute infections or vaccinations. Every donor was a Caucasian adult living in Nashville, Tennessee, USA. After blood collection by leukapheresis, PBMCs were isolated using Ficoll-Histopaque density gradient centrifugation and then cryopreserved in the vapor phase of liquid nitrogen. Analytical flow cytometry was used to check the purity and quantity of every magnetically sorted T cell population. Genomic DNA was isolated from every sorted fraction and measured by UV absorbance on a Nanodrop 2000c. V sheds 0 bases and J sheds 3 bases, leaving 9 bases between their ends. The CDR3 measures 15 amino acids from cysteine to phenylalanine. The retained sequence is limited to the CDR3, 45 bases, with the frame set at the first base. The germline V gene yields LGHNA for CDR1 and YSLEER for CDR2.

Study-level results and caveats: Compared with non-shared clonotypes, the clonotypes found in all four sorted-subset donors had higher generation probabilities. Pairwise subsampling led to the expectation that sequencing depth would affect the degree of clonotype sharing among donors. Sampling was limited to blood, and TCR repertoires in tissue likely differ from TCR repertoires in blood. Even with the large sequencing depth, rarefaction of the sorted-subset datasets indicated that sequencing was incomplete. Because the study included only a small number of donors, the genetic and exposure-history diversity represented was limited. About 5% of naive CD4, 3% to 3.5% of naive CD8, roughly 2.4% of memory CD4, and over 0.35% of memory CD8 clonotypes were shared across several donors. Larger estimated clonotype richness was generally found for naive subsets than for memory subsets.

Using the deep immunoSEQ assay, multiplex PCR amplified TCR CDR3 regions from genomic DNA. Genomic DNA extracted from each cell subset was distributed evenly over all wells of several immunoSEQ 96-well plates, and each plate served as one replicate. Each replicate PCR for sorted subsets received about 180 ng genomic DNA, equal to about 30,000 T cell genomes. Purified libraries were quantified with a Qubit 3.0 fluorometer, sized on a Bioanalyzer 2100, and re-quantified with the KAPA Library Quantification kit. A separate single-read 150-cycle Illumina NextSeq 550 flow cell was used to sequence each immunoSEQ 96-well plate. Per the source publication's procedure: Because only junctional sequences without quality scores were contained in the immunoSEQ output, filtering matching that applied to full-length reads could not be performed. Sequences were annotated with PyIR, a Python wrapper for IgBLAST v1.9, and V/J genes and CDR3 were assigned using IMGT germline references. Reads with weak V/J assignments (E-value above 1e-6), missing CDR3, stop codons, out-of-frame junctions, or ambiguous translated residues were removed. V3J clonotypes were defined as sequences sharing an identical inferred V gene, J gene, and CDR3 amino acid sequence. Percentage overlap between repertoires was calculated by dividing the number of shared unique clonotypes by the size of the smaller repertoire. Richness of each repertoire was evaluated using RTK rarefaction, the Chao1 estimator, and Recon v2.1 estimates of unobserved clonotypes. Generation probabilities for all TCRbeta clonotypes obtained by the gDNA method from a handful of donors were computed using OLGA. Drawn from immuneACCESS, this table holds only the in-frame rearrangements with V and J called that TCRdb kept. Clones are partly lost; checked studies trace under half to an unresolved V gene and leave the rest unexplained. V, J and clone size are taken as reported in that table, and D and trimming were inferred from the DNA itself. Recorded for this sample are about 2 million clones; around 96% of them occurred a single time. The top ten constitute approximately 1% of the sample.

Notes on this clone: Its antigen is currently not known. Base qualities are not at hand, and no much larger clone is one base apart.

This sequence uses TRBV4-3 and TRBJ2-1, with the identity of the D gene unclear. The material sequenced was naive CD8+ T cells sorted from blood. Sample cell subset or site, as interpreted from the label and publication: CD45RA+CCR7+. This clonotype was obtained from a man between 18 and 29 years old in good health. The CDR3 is CASSQEADHYNEQFF. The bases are TGCGCCAGCAGCCAAGAGGCGGACCACTACAATGAGCAGTTCTTC.